This T cell receptor (beta chain) was observed in a study of cytomegalovirus exposure and HLA in healthy donors. V lost 3 bases, J lost 6 bases, and 11 bases stayed unmatched. The CDR3 is 15 residues long. CDR1 and CDR2 (germline): GTSNPN, SVGIG (reference sequence). The table came from immunoSEQ multiplex PCR; TCRdb's copy has only in-frame clones and leaves some out. The sample lists roughly 150,000 clones, approximately 90% seen once, with 0.6% to 0.8% in the top ten. Sequenced material: PBMCs. The sequence was collected from a young man in good health and CMV-seronegative. The chain has TRBV30 and TRBJ1-2, with TRBD1 matching over 9 bases. The CDR3 sequence is CAWRTGGNLVDGYTF. For the CDR3, the DNA is TGTGCCTGGAGGACAGGGGGGAATCTCGTGGATGGCTACACCTTC. Filled out from reference TRBV30 and TRBJ1-2, the complete variable domain reads SQTIHQWPATLVQPVGSPLSLECTVEGTSNPNLYWYRQAAGRGLQLLFYSVGIGQISSEVPQNLSASRPQDRQFILSSKKLLLSDSGFYLCAWRTGGNLVDGYTFGSGTRLTVV.